The 26 T cell receptor beta chains given below trace back to one sample, sequenced in a study. TCRdb reprocessed the RT-PCR reads via MiXCR and lists one record per CDR3 protein. The table lists around 700,000 distinct CDR3 sequences, 11% to 15% of them singletons, with just over 3.5% in the top ten. The sequencing input was memory CD4+ T cells from blood. The receptors originated from a female donor in good health, serving as a healthy control.

The chain carries TRBV5-6 and TRBJ2-6, with a tentative D call TRBD2 (5 bases). The germline gives CDR1 SGHDT, CDR2 YYEEEE. This CDR3 spans 16 amino acids. V was shortened by 5 bases and J by 4 bases, with 16 bases between the two germline ends. Here the CDR3 DNA reads TGTGCCAGCAGTCGAGGGTTCCAGAAGGGGGCCAACGTCCTGACTTTC. Translation gives CASSRGFQKGANVLTF. Supplemented by reference TRBV5-6 and TRBJ2-6, the full variable domain reads DAGVTQSPTHLIKTRGQQVTLRCSPKSGHDTVSWYQQALGQGPQFIFQYYEEEERQRGNFPDRFSGHQFPNYSSELNVNALLLGDSALYLCASSRGFQKGANVLTFGAGSRLTVL.

Many counts were recorded for this clonotype. The chain uses TRBV28 and TRBJ2-7; D may match TRBD1 or TRBD2 (5 bases each). This CDR3 comprises 16 residues. Germline lookup yields CDR1 MDHEN and CDR2 SYDVKM. Trimming removed 4 bases at V and 0 bases at J, with 16 bases between. CDR3 in amino acids: CASSSPPGPSSYEQYF. The CDR3 DNA is TGTGCCAGCAGTTCCCCGCCGGGGCCCAGCTCCTACGAGCAGTACTTC.

The chain links TRBV29-1 to TRBJ2-1, with D maybe TRBD2 (6 bases). From germline, CDR1 is SQVTM and CDR2 ANQGSEA. V gave up 7 bases and J gave up 4 bases, with 17 bases separating them. The CDR3 has 14 residues. The CDR3 DNA is TGCAGCGGCGGGGTTATCGGAGGGTACAATGAGCAGTTCTTC. Translating gives CSGGVIGGYNEQFF.

This clonotype was counted at least ten times. The V gene is TRBV18, the J gene TRBJ2-1; TRBD1 is a possible D gene (5 bases). The CDR3 totals 14 residues. Trimming took off 3 bases at V and 14 bases at J, with 20 bases between the two ends. The germline CDR1 and CDR2 sequences are KGHSH and LQKENI. The CDR3 DNA reads TGTGCCAGCTCACCTACCACGAAGGACACACCTAAGTTCTTC. This encodes CASSPTTKDTPKFF.

This clonotype appeared a few times. The J gene is TRBJ2-3, the V gene TRBV25-1; D not resolved. This CDR3 is built from 12 residues. The germline CDR1 and CDR2 sequences are MGHDK and SYGVNS. Trimming took off 5 bases at V and 2 bases at J, with 5 bases between the two ends. CDR3 sequence (DNA): TGTGCCAGCAGTACCCCCACAGATACGCAGTATTTT. It yields the protein CASSTPTDTQYF.

V usage is TRBV12-3 or TRBV12-4 and J usage is TRBJ2-5; no clear D. The CDR3 is made up of 13 amino acids. V was shortened by 6 bases and J by 5 bases, with 13 bases between the two germline ends. CDR3 in amino acids: CASSTQSGETQYF. The DNA for the CDR3 is TGTGCCAGCAGCACCCAGTCCGGGGAGACCCAGTACTTC.

This clonotype showed up just a few times. The chain carries TRBV5-1 and TRBJ1-1; D is undetermined. Germline V gene lookup returns CDR1 SGHRS and CDR2 YFSETQ. The CDR3 runs to 16 residues. Trimming cost V 4 bases and J 0 bases, with 16 bases left between them. The CDR3 spells CASSPGDHRMNTEAFF. For the CDR3, the DNA is TGCGCCAGCAGCCCGGGCGACCACAGAATGAACACTGAAGCTTTCTTT.

The V call is TRBV15, the J call TRBJ2-7; 10 bases fit TRBD1. The CDR3 consists of 16 residues. Looked up from germline, CDR1 is LNHNV and CDR2 is YYDKDF (reference sequence). V shed 8 bases and J 1 base; nucleotides not matched to a gene: 11. CDR3 DNA sequence: TGTGCCACCTCCAGGCTGGGACAGGGGATTTCCTACGAGCAGTACTTC. It codes for CATSRLGQGISYEQYF.

This clonotype was counted between two and nine times. V gene TRBV2 combines with J gene TRBJ1-5; D is ambiguous. CDR3 size: 13 residues. Between the trimmed V and J ends, which lost 4 bases and 9 bases, there was a span of 13 bases. Germline V gene lookup returns CDR1 SNHLY and CDR2 FYNNEI. The CDR3: CASSAEGRSPQHF. CDR3 nucleotide sequence: TGTGCCAGCAGTGCAGAGGGAAGGTCGCCCCAGCATTTT.

This clonotype was observed a handful of times. This sequence joins TRBV5-1 and TRBJ2-2; D is perhaps TRBD1 or TRBD2 (5 bases each). Germline V gene sequence: CDR1 SGHRS, CDR2 YFSETQ. The CDR3 length is 14 residues. The V end lost 4 bases, the J end lost 4 bases, and 11 bases lay between the germline ends. CDR3 region: CASSQTGLTGELFF. The CDR3 DNA sequence: TGCGCCAGCAGCCAAACGGGGCTCACCGGGGAGCTGTTTTTT. The full variable domain, rest sourced from reference TRBV5-1 and TRBJ2-2, is KAGVTQTPRYLIKTRGQQVTLSCSPISGHRSVSWYQQTPGQGLQFLFEYFSETQRNKGNFPGRFSGRQFSNSRSEMNVSTLELGDSALYLCASSQTGLTGELFFGEGSRLTVL.

The chain links TRBV3-1 to TRBJ2-1; D uncertain. The CDR3 totals 16 residues. Germline-derived CDR1 and CDR2 are LGHDT and YNNKEL (reference sequence). Between the trimmed V and J ends, which lost 1 base and 5 bases, there was a span of 15 bases. The CDR3 loop is CASSQGKGSRNNEQFF. The CDR3 region has the DNA TGTGCCAGCAGCCAAGGGAAGGGATCGAGAAACAATGAGCAGTTCTTC.

This clonotype appeared a few times. The chain has TRBV12-3 or TRBV12-4 and TRBJ1-4; D perhaps matches TRBD1 (6 bases). V shed 1 base and J shed 5 bases, with 11 bases lying between them. The CDR3 extends over 15 amino acids. CDR3 in DNA: TGTGCCAGCAGTTTAGTAGGGGGACCCAATGAAAAACTGTTTTTT. Amino acids: CASSLVGGPNEKLFF.

This clonotype was seen a few times. The chain has TRBV12-3 or TRBV12-4 and TRBJ1-4; D is undetermined. The CDR3 covers 14 residues. The germline V and J ends were trimmed by 6 bases and 11 bases, with 19 bases remaining between them. CDR3 protein: CASRGGAVGRKLFF. CDR3 coding DNA: TGTGCCAGCAGGGGAGGTGCGGTGGGCAGGAAACTGTTTTTT.

This clonotype was counted between two and nine times. The genes are TRBV4-2 and TRBJ2-7, with D possibly being TRBD2 (5 bases). From germline, CDR1 is LGHNA and CDR2 YNFKEQ. The germline V and J ends were trimmed by 1 base and 13 bases, with 14 bases remaining between them. This CDR3 spans 12 amino acids. Here the CDR3 DNA reads TGTGCCAGCAGCCAAGGTGAGGGAAACCCTTACTTC. It yields the protein CASSQGEGNPYF.

This chain joins TRBV3-1 and TRBJ2-2, with D perhaps TRBD1 (6 bases). The CDR3 length is 15 residues. Germline CDR1 and CDR2: LGHDT and YNNKEL (reference sequence). Trimming removed 2 bases at V and 5 bases at J, with 12 bases between. The CDR3 DNA reads TGTGCCAGCAGCCAACGGACAGTGGTAACCGGGGAGCTGTTTTTT. It yields the protein CASSQRTVVTGELFF.

This chain connects TRBV5-1 to TRBJ1-1; TRBD1 might be the D (6 bases). The germline V gene has CDR1 SGHRS and CDR2 YFSETQ. CDR3 length: 14 residues. Trimming pared 3 bases from V and 4 bases from J, leaving 13 bases between. CDR3 DNA sequence: TGCGCCAGCAGCTCCGGGGGGCAAGGCACTGAAGCTTTCTTT. It yields the protein CASSSGGQGTEAFF. Based on the CDR3 plus reference TRBV5-1 and TRBJ1-1, the full variable domain is KAGVTQTPRYLIKTRGQQVTLSCSPISGHRSVSWYQQTPGQGLQFLFEYFSETQRNKGNFPGRFSGRQFSNSRSEMNVSTLELGDSALYLCASSSGGQGTEAFFGQGTRLTVV.

This clonotype showed up many times. The V gene is TRBV29-1, the J gene TRBJ2-5; TRBD2 agrees at 15 bases. The CDR3 covers 16 residues. Trimming at V came to 7 bases and at J to 0 bases, leaving 6 bases not matched to a gene. Per germline, CDR1 SQVTM and CDR2 ANQGSEA. The CDR3 region has the DNA TGCAGCGCTAAGGGACTAGCGGGAGGCAACCAAGAGACCCAGTACTTC. Its translation is CSAKGLAGGNQETQYF.

Ten or more counts support this clonotype. The chain recombines TRBV7-8 with TRBJ1-1; no reliable D call. From germline, CDR1 is SGHVS and CDR2 FQNEAQ. The CDR3 runs to 12 residues. V dropped 1 base and J dropped 6 bases, with 6 bases sitting between them. In nucleotides, the CDR3 is TGTGCCAGCAGCTTAGGGACCGCTGAAGCTTTCTTT. It encodes CASSLGTAEAFF.

This clonotype was seen more than once but under ten times. V is TRBV5-1 and J is TRBJ2-3, with D uncertain. Trimming left V 0 bases short and J 2 bases short, with 7 bases between. The CDR3 sequence is 14 residues long. CDR1 and CDR2 (germline): SGHRS, YFSETQ. Here the CDR3 reads CASSLEQNTDTQYF. The DNA for the CDR3 is TGCGCCAGCAGCTTGGAACAGAACACAGATACGCAGTATTTT.

This clonotype was seen more than once but under ten times. The V and J genes are TRBV5-6 and TRBJ2-1; 12 bases are shared with TRBD2. Germline CDR1 is SGHDT and CDR2 is YYEEEE. This CDR3 region has 14 residues. With 6 bases clipped from V and 6 bases from J, the junction kept 4 bases outside the gene matches. DNA of the CDR3: TGTGCCAGCAACAGACTAGCGGGAGCCAATGAGCAGTTCTTC. Its protein product is CASNRLAGANEQFF. The entire variable domain, with the rest obtained from reference TRBV5-6 and TRBJ2-1, is as follows: DAGVTQSPTHLIKTRGQQVTLRCSPKSGHDTVSWYQQALGQGPQFIFQYYEEEERQRGNFPDRFSGHQFPNYSSELNVNALLLGDSALYLCASNRLAGANEQFFGPGTRLTVL.

The rearrangement links TRBV5-6 to TRBJ2-2; the match to TRBD1 covers 10 bases. This CDR3 comprises 16 residues. The germline V gene encodes CDR1 SGHDT and CDR2 YYEEEE. The ends lost 4 bases at V and 4 bases at J; junction bases unmatched: 7. In nucleotides, the CDR3 is TGTGCCAGCAGCAGAGCCGGGACAGGGGTCACCGGGGAGCTGTTTTTT. It codes for CASSRAGTGVTGELFF.

The genes are TRBV7-2 and TRBJ1-1; the D gene is possibly TRBD1 (5 bases). This CDR3 comprises 11 residues. In germline, CDR1 is SGHTA, CDR2 FQGNSA. V dropped 8 bases and J dropped 6 bases, with 10 bases sitting between them. As DNA, the CDR3 is TGTGCCAGCCTAGCGGGGGCTGAAGCTTTCTTT. Translation: CASLAGAEAFF. Looking up the rest from reference TRBV7-2 and TRBJ1-1 gives the full variable domain: GAGVSQSPSNKVTEKGKDVELRCDPISGHTALYWYRQSLGQGLEFLIYFQGNSAPDKSGLPSDRFSAERTGGSVSTLTIQRTQQEDSAVYLCASLAGAEAFFGQGTRLTVV.

The chain recombines TRBV27 with TRBJ2-3, with 8 bases that match TRBD2. The CDR3 spans 15 residues. CDR1 is MNHEY, CDR2 SMNVEV, per germline (reference sequence). The junction had 9 bases not matched to a gene; V was cut back by 5 bases and J by 5 bases. The CDR3 region is CASSIRPGGEDTQYF. The DNA of the CDR3 is TGTGCCAGCAGTATAAGACCGGGGGGGGAAGATACGCAGTATTTT.

This clonotype has a count of ten or more. V usage is TRBV4-3 and J usage is TRBJ1-1, with D possibly being TRBD1 (5 bases). This CDR3 contains 14 residues. CDR1 and CDR2 from the germline V gene are LGHNA and YSLEER. Trimming stripped 6 bases from V and 4 bases from J, with 15 bases between. The chain's CDR3 is CASSTWGGGTEAFF. In DNA, the CDR3 is TGCGCCAGCAGTACCTGGGGGGGTGGCACTGAAGCTTTCTTT.

To note about this clonotype: A much larger clone is a single base away; this may be a read error. The chain is built from TRBV20-1 and TRBJ2-1; D not certain. Trimming shortened V by 0 bases and J by 11 bases, and 20 bases separated the two germline ends. This CDR3 is built from 15 residues. Germline CDR1 is DFQATT and CDR2 is SNEGSKA (reference sequence). CDR3 bases: TGCAGTGCTAGAGATCCTGCCCAAACTGAACATAAGCAGTTCTTC. Translation gives CSARDPAQTEHKQFF.

This chain connects TRBV20-1 to TRBJ1-5; no reliable D call. The CDR3 has 15 amino acids. Germline V gene lookup returns CDR1 DFQATT and CDR2 SNEGSKA (reference sequence). V dropped 0 bases and J dropped 4 bases, with 13 bases sitting between them. The CDR3 DNA sequence: TGCAGTGCTAGAGAATGGGAGTTCGGAAATCAGCCCCAGCATTTT. This codes for CSAREWEFGNQPQHF.